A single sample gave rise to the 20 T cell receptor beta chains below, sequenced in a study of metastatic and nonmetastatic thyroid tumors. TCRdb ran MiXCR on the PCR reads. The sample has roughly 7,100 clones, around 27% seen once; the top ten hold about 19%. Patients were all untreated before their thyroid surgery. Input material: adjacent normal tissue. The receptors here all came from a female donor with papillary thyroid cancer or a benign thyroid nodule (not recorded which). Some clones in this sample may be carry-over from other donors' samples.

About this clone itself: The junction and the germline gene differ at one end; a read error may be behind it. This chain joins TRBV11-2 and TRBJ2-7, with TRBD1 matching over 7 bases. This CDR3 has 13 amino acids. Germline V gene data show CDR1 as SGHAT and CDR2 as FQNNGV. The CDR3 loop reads CASSLYHQGEQYF. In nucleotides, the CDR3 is TGTGCCAGCAGCTTATATCATCAGGGGGAACAGTACTTT.

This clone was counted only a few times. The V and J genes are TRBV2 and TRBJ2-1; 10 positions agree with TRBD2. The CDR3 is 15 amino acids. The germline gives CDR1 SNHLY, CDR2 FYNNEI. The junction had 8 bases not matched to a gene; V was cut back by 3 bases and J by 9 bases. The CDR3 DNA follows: TGTGCCAGCAGTGATTCGAGCGGGAGGGCCACTGAGCAGTTCTTC. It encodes CASSDSSGRATEQFF.

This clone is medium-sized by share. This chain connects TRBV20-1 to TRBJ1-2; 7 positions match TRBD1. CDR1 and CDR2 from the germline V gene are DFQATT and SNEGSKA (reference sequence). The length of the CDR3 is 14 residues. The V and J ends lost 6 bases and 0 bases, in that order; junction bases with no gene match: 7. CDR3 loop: CSAITGQTNYGYTF. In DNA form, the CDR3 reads TGCAGTGCCATTACGGGACAGACTAACTATGGCTACACCTTC.

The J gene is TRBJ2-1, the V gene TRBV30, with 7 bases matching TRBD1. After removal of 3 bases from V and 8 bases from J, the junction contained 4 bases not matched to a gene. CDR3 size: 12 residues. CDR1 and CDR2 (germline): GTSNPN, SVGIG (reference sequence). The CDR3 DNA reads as TGTGCCTGGAGCGATGACAGGGATGAGCAGTTCTTC. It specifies CAWSDDRDEQFF.

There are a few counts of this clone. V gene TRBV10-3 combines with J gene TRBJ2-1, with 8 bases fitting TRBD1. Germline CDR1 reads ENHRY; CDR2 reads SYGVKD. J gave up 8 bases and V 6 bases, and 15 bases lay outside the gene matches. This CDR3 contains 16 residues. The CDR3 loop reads CAISSLGQGARYEQFF. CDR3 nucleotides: TGTGCCATCAGCTCCTTAGGGCAGGGGGCGCGATATGAGCAGTTCTTC.

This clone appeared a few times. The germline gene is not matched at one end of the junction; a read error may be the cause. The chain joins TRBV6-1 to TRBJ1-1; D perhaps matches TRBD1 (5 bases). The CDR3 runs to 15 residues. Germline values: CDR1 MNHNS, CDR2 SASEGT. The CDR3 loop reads CASSCQGDASTEALF. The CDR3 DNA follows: TGTGCCAGCAGTTGCCAGGGAGACGCCAGCACTGAAGCTTTATTT.

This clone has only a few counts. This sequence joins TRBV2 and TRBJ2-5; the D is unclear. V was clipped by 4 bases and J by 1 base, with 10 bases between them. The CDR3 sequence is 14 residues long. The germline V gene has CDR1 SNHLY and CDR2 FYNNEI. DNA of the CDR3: TGTGCCAGCAGTGGTCGGAGACTCCAAGAGACCCAGTACTTC. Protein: CASSGRRLQETQYF.

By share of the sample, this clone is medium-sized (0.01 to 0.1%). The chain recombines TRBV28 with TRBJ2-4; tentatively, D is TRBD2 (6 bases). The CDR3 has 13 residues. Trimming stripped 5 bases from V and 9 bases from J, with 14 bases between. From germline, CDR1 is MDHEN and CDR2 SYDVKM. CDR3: CASSPEVGGIQYF. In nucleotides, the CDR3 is TGTGCCAGCAGTCCTGAGGTCGGGGGCATTCAGTACTTC.

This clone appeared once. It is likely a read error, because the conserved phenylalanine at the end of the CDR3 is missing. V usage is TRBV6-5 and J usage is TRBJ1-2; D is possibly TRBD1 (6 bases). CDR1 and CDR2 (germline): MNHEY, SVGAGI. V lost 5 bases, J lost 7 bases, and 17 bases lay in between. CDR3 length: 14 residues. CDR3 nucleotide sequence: TGTGCCAGCAGTATAACAGGGAACGGTTTTGGCTACACCTAC. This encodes CASSITGNGFGYTY.

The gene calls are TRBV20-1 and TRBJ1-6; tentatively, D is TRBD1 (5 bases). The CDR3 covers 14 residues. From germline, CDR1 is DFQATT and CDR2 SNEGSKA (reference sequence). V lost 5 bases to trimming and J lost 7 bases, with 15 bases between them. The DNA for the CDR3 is TGCAGTGCTGGAGGTCAGGGTAGAAATTCACCCCTCCACTTT. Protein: CSAGGQGRNSPLHF.

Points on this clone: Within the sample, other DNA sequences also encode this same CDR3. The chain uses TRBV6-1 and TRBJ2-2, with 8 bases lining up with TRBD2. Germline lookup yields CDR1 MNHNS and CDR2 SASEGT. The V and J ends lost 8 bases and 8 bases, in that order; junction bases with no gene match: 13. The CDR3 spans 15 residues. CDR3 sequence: CASSPRGGGTGELFF. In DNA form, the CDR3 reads TGTGCCAGCTCCCCTCGGGGGGGGGGGACGGGGGAGCTGTTTTTT.

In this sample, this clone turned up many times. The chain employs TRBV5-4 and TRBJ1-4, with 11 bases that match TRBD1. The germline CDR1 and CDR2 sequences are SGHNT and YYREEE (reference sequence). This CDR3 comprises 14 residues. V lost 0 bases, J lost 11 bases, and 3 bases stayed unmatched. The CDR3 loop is CASSLEGQGGKLFF. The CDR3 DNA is TGTGCCAGCAGCTTGGAGGGACAGGGGGGGAAACTGTTTTTT.

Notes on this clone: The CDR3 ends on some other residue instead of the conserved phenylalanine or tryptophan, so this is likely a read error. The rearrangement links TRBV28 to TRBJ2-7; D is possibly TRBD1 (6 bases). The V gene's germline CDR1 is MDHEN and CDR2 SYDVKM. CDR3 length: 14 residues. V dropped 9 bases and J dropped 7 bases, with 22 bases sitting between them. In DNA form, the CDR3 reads TGTGCCAGTCAGGGGACACCTTGGGGGTATGAGCAGTACCTT. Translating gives CASQGTPWGYEQYL.

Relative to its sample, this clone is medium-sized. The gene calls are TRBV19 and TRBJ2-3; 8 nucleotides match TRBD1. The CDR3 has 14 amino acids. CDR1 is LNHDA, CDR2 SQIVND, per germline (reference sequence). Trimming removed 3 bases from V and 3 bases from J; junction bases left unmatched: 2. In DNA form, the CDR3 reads TGTGCCAGTAGTATGGGACAGGCTACAGATACGCAGTATTTT. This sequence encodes CASSMGQATDTQYF.

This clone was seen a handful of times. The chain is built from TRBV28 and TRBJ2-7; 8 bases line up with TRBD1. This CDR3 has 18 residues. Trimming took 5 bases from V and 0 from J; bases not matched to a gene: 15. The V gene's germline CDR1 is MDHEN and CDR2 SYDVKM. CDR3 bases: TGTGCCAGCAGTCCTCGGACAGGGAACTTCCACCTCTCCTACGAGCAGTACTTC. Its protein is CASSPRTGNFHLSYEQYF.

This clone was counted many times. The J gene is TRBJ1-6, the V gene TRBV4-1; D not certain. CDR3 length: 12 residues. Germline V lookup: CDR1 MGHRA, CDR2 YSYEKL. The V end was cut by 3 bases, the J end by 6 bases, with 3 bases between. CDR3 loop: CASSQGNSPLHF. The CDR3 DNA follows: TGCGCCAGCAGCCAGGGTAATTCACCCCTCCACTTT.

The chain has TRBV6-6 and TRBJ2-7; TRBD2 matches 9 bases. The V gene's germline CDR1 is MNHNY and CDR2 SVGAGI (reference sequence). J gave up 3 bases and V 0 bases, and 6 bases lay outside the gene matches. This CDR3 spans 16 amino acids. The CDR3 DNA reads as TGTGCCAGCAGTTACTCCTGGACTAGCGTGGACTACGAGCAGTACTTC. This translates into CASSYSWTSVDYEQYF.

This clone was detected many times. Written as DNA, the CDR3 is TGTGCCAGCAGCTTAGGCAAGGGGCTAGCGGGGCTCACGCAGTATTTT. Amino acid sequence: CASSLGKGLAGLTQYF. The gene calls are TRBV13 and TRBJ2-3, with TRBD2 matching over 9 bases. This CDR3 contains 16 residues. The junction had 10 bases not matched to a gene; V was cut back by 0 bases and J by 9 bases. CDR1 PRHDT and CDR2 FYEKMQ come from the germline V gene (reference sequence).

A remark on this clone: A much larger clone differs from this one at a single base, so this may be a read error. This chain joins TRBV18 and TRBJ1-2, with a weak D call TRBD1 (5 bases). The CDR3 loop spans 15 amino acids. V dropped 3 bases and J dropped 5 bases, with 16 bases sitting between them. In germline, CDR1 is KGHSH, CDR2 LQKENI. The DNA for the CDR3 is TGTGCCAGCTCACCCAACCGGGGCAGCACTTATGGCTACACCTTC. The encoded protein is CASSPNRGSTYGYTF.

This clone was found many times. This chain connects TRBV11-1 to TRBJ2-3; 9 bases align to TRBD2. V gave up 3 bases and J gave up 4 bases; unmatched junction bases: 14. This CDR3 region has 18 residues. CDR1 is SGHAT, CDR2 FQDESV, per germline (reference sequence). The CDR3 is CASSFRAGGQTRADTQYF. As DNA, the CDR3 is TGTGCCAGCAGCTTTAGAGCGGGAGGCCAGACCAGGGCAGATACGCAGTATTTT.